The 18 T cell receptor beta chains in this list originate from one sample, sequenced in a study of blood T cell repertoires in COVID-19. Sequenced by immunoSEQ multiplex PCR; TCRdb stores in-frame clones only, minus some. This table has 200,000 to 250,000 clones, approximately 87% appearing once. The sequencing input was PBMCs or T cells enriched from blood (not recorded which). The receptor set was obtained from a woman aged 45 to 65 in a cohort exposed to, infected with or recovered from COVID-19 (not recorded which).

This clone was observed many times. The chain carries TRBV6-5 and TRBJ1-2; the D gene is possibly TRBD1 (5 bases). Germline V gene lookup returns CDR1 MNHEY and CDR2 SVGAGI. V was shortened by 5 bases and J by 5 bases, with 12 bases between the two germline ends. CDR3 length: 13 amino acids. CDR3 amino acids: CASSPQGGYGYTF. The DNA for the CDR3 is TGTGCCAGCAGTCCCCAGGGAGGGTATGGCTACACCTTC.

The chain uses TRBV28 and TRBJ2-3, with TRBD2 identical over 11 bases. This CDR3 is built from 17 residues. Germline trimming cut 4 bases from V and 0 bases from J; bases unmatched to any gene: 6. Germline V gene sequence: CDR1 MDHEN, CDR2 SYDVKM. For the CDR3, the DNA is TGTGCCAGCAGTTCATGGGGACTAGCGGCTAGCACAGATACGCAGTATTTT. Its protein is CASSSWGLAASTDTQYF. The full variable domain, its missing parts supplied by reference TRBV28 and TRBJ2-3, is DVKVTQSSRYLVKRTGEKVFLECVQDMDHENMFWYRQDPGLGLRLIYFSYDVKMKEKGDIPEGYSVSREKKERFSLILESASTNQTSMYLCASSSWGLAASTDTQYFGPGTRLTVL.

This chain links TRBV9 with TRBJ2-2; the D is unclear. CDR3 size: 12 residues. CDR1 is SGDLS and CDR2 is YYNGEE in the germline V gene. Trimming took off 4 bases at V and 3 bases at J, with 4 bases between the two ends. CDR3 sequence reads: CASSPHTGELFF. The CDR3 DNA reads TGTGCCAGCAGCCCTCACACCGGGGAGCTGTTTTTT.

This chain joins TRBV7-9 and TRBJ2-5; 10 bases are a match to TRBD1. Germline V CDR1 and CDR2: SEHNR, FQNEAQ (reference sequence). The CDR3 is 15 residues long. The V segment lost 5 bases and the J segment 3 bases; nucleotides outside the gene matches: 6. The CDR3 loop reads CASSPVGTGEETQYF. In nucleotides, the CDR3 is TGTGCCAGCAGCCCCGTCGGGACAGGGGAAGAGACCCAGTACTTC.

The chain uses TRBV24-1 and TRBJ1-1; 7 positions match TRBD1. From germline, CDR1 is KGHDR and CDR2 SFDVKD. J gave up 6 bases and V 8 bases, and 2 bases lay outside the gene matches. The CDR3 runs 11 residues. CDR3 sequence: CATMGTAEAFF. The CDR3 DNA reads as TGTGCCACCATGGGGACAGCTGAAGCTTTCTTT.

The chain uses TRBV18 and TRBJ1-2; the match to TRBD1 covers 8 bases. Germline values: CDR1 KGHSH, CDR2 LQKENI. Trimming at V came to 1 base and at J to 8 bases, leaving 6 bases not matched to a gene. The CDR3 has 14 amino acids. The CDR3 region is CASSPRGQAEGYTF. In DNA, the CDR3 is TGTGCCAGCTCACCACGGGGACAGGCAGAAGGCTACACCTTC.

The chain employs TRBV6-5 and TRBJ2-5, with TRBD2 matching 12 bases. The CDR3 has 16 residues. Germline CDR1 and CDR2: MNHEY and SVGAGI. J gave up 3 bases and V 2 bases, and 4 bases lay outside the gene matches. CDR3 bases: TGTGCCAGCAGTTACGGCGCTAGCGGGGGGGAAGAGACCCAGTACTTC. Its protein product is CASSYGASGGEETQYF.

This rearrangement joins TRBV18 to TRBJ2-5, with D maybe TRBD1 (5 bases). The CDR3 spans 14 residues. CDR1 is KGHSH, CDR2 LQKENI, per germline. The V gene lost 2 bases and the J gene lost 3 bases, with 10 bases spanning the gap. The CDR3 sequence is CASSPSTAKETQYF. The CDR3 DNA follows: TGTGCCAGCTCACCATCGACAGCCAAAGAGACCCAGTACTTC. The full variable domain, with the rest looked up from reference TRBV18 and TRBJ2-5, is NAGVMQNPRHLVRRRGQEARLRCSPMKGHSHVYWYRQLPEEGLKFMVYLQKENIIDESGMPKERFSAEFPKEGPSILRIQQVVRGDSAAYFCASSPSTAKETQYFGPGTRLLVL.

The chain links TRBV9 to TRBJ1-2; D unresolved. Trimming left V 1 base short and J 3 bases short, with 10 bases between. The CDR3 is 14 residues long. CDR1 SGDLS and CDR2 YYNGEE come from the germline V gene. CDR3: CASSVYEGDYGYTF. CDR3 DNA: TGTGCCAGCAGCGTATACGAGGGAGACTATGGCTACACCTTC.

This rearrangement joins TRBV19 to TRBJ1-6; 7 positions match TRBD1. The CDR3 contains 18 residues. J lost 4 bases, V lost 6 bases, and 15 bases had no gene match. CDR1 is LNHDA, CDR2 SQIVND, per germline (reference sequence). In nucleotides, the CDR3 is TGTGCCAGTAGCTCCGGGACAGCTTCTCCCGTTTATAATTCACCCCTCCACTTT. It specifies CASSSGTASPVYNSPLHF.

This chain joins TRBV7-2 and TRBJ2-1, with 7 bases identical to TRBD1. This CDR3 region has 15 residues. The ends lost 1 base at V and 7 bases at J; junction bases unmatched: 7. The germline V gene has CDR1 SGHTA and CDR2 FQGNSA. CDR3 sequence (DNA): TGTGCCAGCAGCTTAGACAGGGGAGAGGTAAATGAGCAGTTCTTC. This gives the protein CASSLDRGEVNEQFF. The variable domain in full, with the rest retrieved from reference TRBV7-2 and TRBJ2-1, is GAGVSQSPSNKVTEKGKDVELRCDPISGHTALYWYRQSLGQGLEFLIYFQGNSAPDKSGLPSDRFSAERTGGSVSTLTIQRTQQEDSAVYLCASSLDRGEVNEQFFGPGTRLTVL.

The chain has TRBV7-3 and TRBJ2-2; D is perhaps TRBD1 (5 bases). From germline, CDR1 is SGHTA and CDR2 FQGTGA. This CDR3 has 16 residues. Trimming stripped 2 bases from V and 0 bases from J, with 10 bases between. In DNA form, the CDR3 reads TGTGCCAGCAGCTTACAGGGTGTCACGAACACCGGGGAGCTGTTTTTT. Translated, it gives CASSLQGVTNTGELFF.

The J gene is TRBJ1-2, the V gene TRBV11-2; no clear D. V gave up 6 bases and J gave up 5 bases, with 16 bases separating them. Germline CDR1 SGHAT, CDR2 FQNNGV. The CDR3 loop spans 14 amino acids. The CDR3 reads CASSPGVGVYGYTF. In DNA, the CDR3 is TGTGCCAGCAGTCCCGGCGTAGGAGTTTATGGCTACACCTTC.

Only one count was recorded for this clone. The chain joins TRBV3-1 (or the pseudogene TRBV3-2) to TRBJ2-6; D might be TRBD1 (5 bases). The CDR3 totals 17 residues. With 0 bases removed from V and 0 bases from J, the gap between germline ends came to 9 bases. Germline CDR1 reads LGHDT; CDR2 reads YNNKEL (reference sequence). For the CDR3, the DNA is TGTGCCAGCAGCCAAGAGGCAGGGTTCTCTGGGGCCAACGTCCTGACTTTC. Its protein is CASSQEAGFSGANVLTF.

This clone was observed a single time. The chain couples TRBV5-1 to TRBJ1-2, with D tentatively TRBD1 (6 bases). This CDR3 spans 14 amino acids. With 3 bases removed from V and 6 bases from J, the gap between germline ends came to 15 bases. Germline values: CDR1 SGHRS, CDR2 YFSETQ. The CDR3 sequence: CASSYAGVGDGYTF. CDR3 in DNA: TGCGCCAGCAGCTACGCAGGGGTAGGAGATGGCTACACCTTC. Drawing the rest from reference TRBV5-1 and TRBJ1-2, the complete variable domain is KAGVTQTPRYLIKTRGQQVTLSCSPISGHRSVSWYQQTPGQGLQFLFEYFSETQRNKGNFPGRFSGRQFSNSRSEMNVSTLELGDSALYLCASSYAGVGDGYTFGSGTRLTVV.

The chain links TRBV6-5 to TRBJ1-1; 7 bases map to TRBD1. With 6 bases clipped from V and 4 bases from J, the junction kept 5 bases outside the gene matches. The V gene's germline CDR1 is MNHEY and CDR2 SVGAGI. The CDR3 loop spans 13 amino acids. For the CDR3, the DNA is TGTGCCAGCAGGGAGACAGGGATCACTGAAGCTTTCTTT. As protein: CASRETGITEAFF.

The chain has TRBV7-9 and TRBJ2-5; unclear D gene. The length of the CDR3 is 16 residues. The germline V and J ends were trimmed by 2 bases and 2 bases, with 15 bases remaining between them. The germline gives CDR1 SEHNR, CDR2 FQNEAQ (reference sequence). As DNA, the CDR3 is TGTGCCAGCAGCTTAAGATCCCCAGGATCACAAGAGACCCAGTACTTC. It codes for CASSLRSPGSQETQYF. The variable domain in full, with the rest retrieved from reference TRBV7-9 and TRBJ2-5, is DTGVSQNPRHKITKRGQNVTFRCDPISEHNRLYWYRQTLGQGPEFLTYFQNEAQLEKSRLLSDRFSAERPKGSFSTLEIQRTEQGDSAMYLCASSLRSPGSQETQYFGPGTRLLVL.

This chain links TRBV4-3 with TRBJ1-2, with D possibly TRBD1 on 6 matching bases. Germline V gene lookup returns CDR1 LGHNA and CDR2 YSLEER. CDR3 length: 15 amino acids. Trimming left V 0 bases short and J 5 bases short, with 13 bases between. CDR3 residues: CASSQEIDRRYGYTF. For the CDR3, the DNA is TGCGCCAGCAGCCAAGAAATCGACAGGCGTTATGGCTACACCTTC.